The 13 T cell receptor beta chains presented below share a single source sample, sequenced in a study of CXCR3-negative and CXCR3-positive naive CD8 T cells. Study-wide results and caveats: When CXCR3-positive naive cells were set against CXCR3-negative naive cells, the former had more hydrophobic TRB CDR3s.

The antigens for these receptors are not known. Researchers prepared the TRB cDNA libraries using 5' RACE with UMI labels. TCRdb reprocessed the 5' RACE reads and stores each CDR3 protein as one record, lacking DNA. The sample totals roughly 65,000 distinct CDR3 sequences. Sequencing input: naive CXCR3+ CD8+ T cells from blood. Subset noted: CD45RO-CCR7+CD27+CD95- naive CD8+ T cells expressing CXCR3 (TNR3+). The source is a human donor in good health. Some clones in this sample may be carry-over from other donors' samples.

The gene calls are TRBV7-6 and TRBJ2-7; TCRdb's assignment of TRBD1 cannot be checked, as there is no DNA. The CDR3 extends over 14 amino acids. Germline V gene data show CDR1 as SGHVS and CDR2 as FNYEAQ. The CDR3 sequence: CASSLAWDSYEQYF.

The rearrangement uses TRBV15 and TRBJ2-2; TCRdb calls TRBD1, which cannot be checked without DNA. Germline V gene sequence: CDR1 LNHNV, CDR2 YYDKDF (reference sequence). The CDR3 runs to 14 residues. CDR3 loop: CATSRPQGEGELFF.

V gene TRBV27 combines with J gene TRBJ2-7; TCRdb outputs TRBD1, but without DNA this stays unchecked. Germline V lookup: CDR1 MNHEY, CDR2 SMNVEV (reference sequence). This CDR3 spans 15 amino acids. The CDR3 is CASSLVTVPSYEQYF.

V gene TRBV20-1 combines with J gene TRBJ2-1; the D call from TCRdb, TRBD1, cannot be confirmed without DNA. CDR3 length equals 15 residues. Germline CDR1 reads DFQATT; CDR2 reads SNEGSKA (reference sequence). The CDR3 is CSTRGIPDRGIEQFF.

This sequence joins TRBV20-1 and TRBJ2-1; TCRdb picks TRBD1, but there is no DNA to check that call. The CDR3 consists of 18 residues. The V gene's germline CDR1 is DFQATT and CDR2 SNEGSKA (reference sequence). The CDR3 loop is CSARDVLAGGPSYNEQFF.

The rearrangement uses TRBV29-1 and TRBJ2-1; lacking DNA, the TRBD2 call made by TCRdb goes unchecked. CDR1 is SQVTM and CDR2 is ANQGSEA in the germline V gene. The CDR3 spans 15 residues. The CDR3 protein is CSVYTRTSGNNEQGF.

The rearrangement links TRBV5-1 to TRBJ2-5; TCRdb gives TRBD1 as the D gene, but with no DNA this cannot be confirmed. This CDR3 spans 14 amino acids. Germline CDR1 and CDR2: SGHRS and YFSETQ. CDR3 protein: CASSEGTEQETQYF.

CDR3 in amino acids: CASSLSRTADNYGYTF. The gene calls are TRBV7-7 and TRBJ1-2; the TCRdb D gene call, TRBD1, has no DNA to confirm it. From germline, CDR1 is SSHAT and CDR2 FNYEAQ (reference sequence). The CDR3 is 16 amino acids.

V usage is TRBV20-1 and J usage is TRBJ1-2; the TCRdb call, TRBD1, lacks DNA for checking. The CDR3 length is 14 residues. Looked up from germline, CDR1 is DFQATT and CDR2 is SNEGSKA (reference sequence). The CDR3 here is CGAPPSGTGGGYTF.

This rearrangement joins TRBV4-1 to TRBJ2-1; TCRdb calls TRBD1, which cannot be checked without DNA. Germline loops: CDR1 MGHRA, CDR2 YSYEKL. This CDR3 is 13 amino acids long. The CDR3 loop is CASSRTGPNEQFF.

The chain combines TRBV6-2 or TRBV6-3 with TRBJ1-5. CDR3 length: 14 residues. Germline values: CDR1 MNHEY, CDR2 SVGEGT. CDR3: CASSYREWNHPQHF.

The V and J genes are TRBV7-9 and TRBJ1-4; lacking DNA, the TRBD1 call made by TCRdb goes unchecked. The germline CDR1 and CDR2 sequences are SEHNR and FQNEAQ (reference sequence). The CDR3 extends over 15 amino acids. CDR3 amino acids: CASSSKTGFREKLFF.

The CDR3 loop reads CASSPRRLADEQFF. This rearrangement joins TRBV3-1 to TRBJ2-1; the D gene TCRdb calls, TRBD2, cannot be checked with no DNA. The CDR3 length is 14 residues. Germline loops: CDR1 LGHDT, CDR2 YNNKEL (reference sequence).